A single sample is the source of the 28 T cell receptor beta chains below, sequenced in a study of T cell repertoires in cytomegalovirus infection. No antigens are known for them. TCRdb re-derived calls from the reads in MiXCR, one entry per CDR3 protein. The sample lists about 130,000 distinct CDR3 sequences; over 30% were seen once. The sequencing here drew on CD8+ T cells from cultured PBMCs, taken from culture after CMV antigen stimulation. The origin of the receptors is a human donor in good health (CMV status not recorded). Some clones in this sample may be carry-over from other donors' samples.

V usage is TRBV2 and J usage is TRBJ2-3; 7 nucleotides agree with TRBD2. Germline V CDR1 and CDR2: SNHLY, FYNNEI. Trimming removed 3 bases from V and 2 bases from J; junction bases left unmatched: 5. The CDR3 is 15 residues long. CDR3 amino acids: CASSDWAGDTDTQYF. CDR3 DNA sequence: TGTGCCAGCAGTGACTGGGCGGGGGACACAGATACGCAGTATTTT.

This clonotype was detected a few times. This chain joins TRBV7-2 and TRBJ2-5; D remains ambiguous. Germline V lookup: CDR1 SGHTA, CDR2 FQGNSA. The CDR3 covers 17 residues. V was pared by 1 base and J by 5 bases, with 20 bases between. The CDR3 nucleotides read TGTGCCAGCAGCTTAGGGGCTATGGGCCGAGGTCAGGAGACCCAGTACTTC. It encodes CASSLGAMGRGQETQYF.

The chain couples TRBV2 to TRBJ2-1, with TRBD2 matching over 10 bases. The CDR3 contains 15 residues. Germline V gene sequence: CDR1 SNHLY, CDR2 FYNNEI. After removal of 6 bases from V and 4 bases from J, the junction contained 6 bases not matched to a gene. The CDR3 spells CASRLASGGYNEQFF. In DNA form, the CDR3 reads TGTGCCAGCAGGCTGGCTAGCGGGGGTTACAATGAGCAGTTCTTC.

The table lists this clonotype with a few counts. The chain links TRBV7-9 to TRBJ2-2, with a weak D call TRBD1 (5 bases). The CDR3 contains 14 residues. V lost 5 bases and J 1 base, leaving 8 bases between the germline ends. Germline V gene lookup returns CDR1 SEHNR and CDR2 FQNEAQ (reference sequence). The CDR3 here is CASSPDRNTGELFF. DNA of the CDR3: TGTGCCAGCAGCCCCGACAGGAACACCGGGGAGCTGTTTTTT.

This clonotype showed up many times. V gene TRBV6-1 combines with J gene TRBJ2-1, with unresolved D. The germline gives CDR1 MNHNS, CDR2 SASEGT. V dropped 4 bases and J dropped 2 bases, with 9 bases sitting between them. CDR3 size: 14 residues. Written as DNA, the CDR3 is TGTGCCAGCAGTGTCGGCGGCCCCTACAATGAGCAGTTCTTC. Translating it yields CASSVGGPYNEQFF.

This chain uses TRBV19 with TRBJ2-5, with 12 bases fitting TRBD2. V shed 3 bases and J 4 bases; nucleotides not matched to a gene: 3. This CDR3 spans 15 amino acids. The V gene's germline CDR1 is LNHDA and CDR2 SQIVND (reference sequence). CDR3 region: CASSMTSGGLETQYF. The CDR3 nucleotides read TGTGCCAGTAGTATGACTAGCGGGGGCCTAGAGACCCAGTACTTC.

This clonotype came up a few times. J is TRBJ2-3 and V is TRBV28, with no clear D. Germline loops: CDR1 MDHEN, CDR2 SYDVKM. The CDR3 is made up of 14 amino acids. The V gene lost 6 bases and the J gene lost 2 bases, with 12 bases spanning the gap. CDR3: CASSPDPSTDTQYF. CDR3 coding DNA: TGTGCCAGCAGCCCCGACCCGTCCACAGATACGCAGTATTTT.

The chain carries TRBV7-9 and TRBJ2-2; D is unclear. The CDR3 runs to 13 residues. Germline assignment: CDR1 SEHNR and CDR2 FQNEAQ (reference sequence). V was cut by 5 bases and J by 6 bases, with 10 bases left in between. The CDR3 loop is CASSIPAPGELFF. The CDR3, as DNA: TGTGCCAGCAGCATCCCGGCGCCCGGGGAGCTGTTTTTT.

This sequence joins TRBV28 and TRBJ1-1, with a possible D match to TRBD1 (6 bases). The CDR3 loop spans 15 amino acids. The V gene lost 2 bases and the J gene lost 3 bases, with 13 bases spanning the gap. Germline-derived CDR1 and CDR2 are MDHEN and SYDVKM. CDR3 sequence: CASSLSGGLYTEAFF. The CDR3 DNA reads TGTGCCAGCAGTTTAAGCGGGGGCCTTTACACTGAAGCTTTCTTT. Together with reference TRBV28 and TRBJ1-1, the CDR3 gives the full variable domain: DVKVTQSSRYLVKRTGEKVFLECVQDMDHENMFWYRQDPGLGLRLIYFSYDVKMKEKGDIPEGYSVSREKKERFSLILESASTNQTSMYLCASSLSGGLYTEAFFGQGTRLTVV.

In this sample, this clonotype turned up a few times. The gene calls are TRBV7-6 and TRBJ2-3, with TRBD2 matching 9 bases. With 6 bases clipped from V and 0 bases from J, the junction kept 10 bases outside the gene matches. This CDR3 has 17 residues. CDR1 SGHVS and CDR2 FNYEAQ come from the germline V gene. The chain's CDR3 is CASSGAGGKRSTDTQYF. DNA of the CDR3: TGTGCCAGCAGTGGAGCGGGGGGCAAACGTAGCACAGATACGCAGTATTTT.

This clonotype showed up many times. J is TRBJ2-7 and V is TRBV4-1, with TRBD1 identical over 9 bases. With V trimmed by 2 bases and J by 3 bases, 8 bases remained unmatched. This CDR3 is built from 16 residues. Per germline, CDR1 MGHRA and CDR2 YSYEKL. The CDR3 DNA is TGCGCCAGCAGCCAATCCGACAGGGGGGGATTCTACGAGCAGTACTTC. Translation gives CASSQSDRGGFYEQYF.

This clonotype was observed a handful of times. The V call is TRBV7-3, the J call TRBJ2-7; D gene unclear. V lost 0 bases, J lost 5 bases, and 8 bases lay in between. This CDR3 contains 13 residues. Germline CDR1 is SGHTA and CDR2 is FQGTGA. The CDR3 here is CASSLTGTNEQYF. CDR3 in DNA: TGTGCCAGCAGCTTAACAGGCACCAACGAGCAGTACTTC.

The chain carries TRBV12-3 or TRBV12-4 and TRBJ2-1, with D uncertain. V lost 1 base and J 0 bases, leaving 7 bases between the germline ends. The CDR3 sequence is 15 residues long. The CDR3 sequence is CASSLDFRSYNEQFF. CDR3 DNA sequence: TGTGCCAGCAGTTTAGACTTTCGCTCCTACAATGAGCAGTTCTTC.

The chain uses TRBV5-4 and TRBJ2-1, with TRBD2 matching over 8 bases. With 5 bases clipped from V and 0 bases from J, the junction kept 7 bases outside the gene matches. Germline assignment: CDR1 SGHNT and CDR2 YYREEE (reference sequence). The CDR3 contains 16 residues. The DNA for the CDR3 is TGTGCCAGCAGGCCCACTAGCGGAAGCTCCTACAATGAGCAGTTCTTC. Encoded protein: CASRPTSGSSYNEQFF.

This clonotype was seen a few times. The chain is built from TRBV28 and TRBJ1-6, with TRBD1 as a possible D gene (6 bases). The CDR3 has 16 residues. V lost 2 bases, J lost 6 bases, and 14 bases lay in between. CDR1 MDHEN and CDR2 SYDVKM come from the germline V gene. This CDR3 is CASSLEGQGFNSPLHF. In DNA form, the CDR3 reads TGTGCCAGCAGTTTAGAAGGGCAGGGGTTTAATTCACCCCTCCACTTT.

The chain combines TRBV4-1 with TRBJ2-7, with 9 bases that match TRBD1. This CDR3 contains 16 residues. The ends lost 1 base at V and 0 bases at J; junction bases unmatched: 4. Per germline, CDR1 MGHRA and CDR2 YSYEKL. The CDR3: CASSQGTGASSYEQYF. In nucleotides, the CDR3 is TGCGCCAGCAGCCAAGGGACAGGGGCCAGCTCCTACGAGCAGTACTTC.

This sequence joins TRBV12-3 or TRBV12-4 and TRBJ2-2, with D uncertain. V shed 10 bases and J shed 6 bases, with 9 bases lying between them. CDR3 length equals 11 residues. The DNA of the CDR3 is TGTGCCACGTTTTGGGCCGGGGAGCTGTTTTTT. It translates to CATFWAGELFF.

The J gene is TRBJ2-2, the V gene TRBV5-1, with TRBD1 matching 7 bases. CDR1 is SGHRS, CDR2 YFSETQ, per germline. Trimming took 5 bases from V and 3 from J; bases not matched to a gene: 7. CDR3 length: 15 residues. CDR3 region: CASSRRGLDTGELFF. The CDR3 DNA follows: TGCGCCAGCAGTAGAAGGGGGCTGGACACCGGGGAGCTGTTTTTT.

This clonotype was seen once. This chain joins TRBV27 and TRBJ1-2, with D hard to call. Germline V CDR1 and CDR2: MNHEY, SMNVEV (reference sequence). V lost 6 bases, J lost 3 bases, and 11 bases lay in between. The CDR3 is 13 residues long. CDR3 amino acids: CASRSAADYGYTF. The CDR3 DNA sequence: TGTGCCAGCAGGTCCGCTGCAGACTATGGCTACACCTTC.

The chain's CDR3 is CASSHTSQAQRWGYTF. DNA for the CDR3: TGTGCCAGCAGCCATACTAGCCAGGCCCAAAGGTGGGGCTACACCTTC. The chain has TRBV7-1 and TRBJ1-2; unclear D gene. TRBV7-1 is reported as an ORF; its role is uncertain. V gave up 5 bases and J gave up 8 bases, with 24 bases separating them. The CDR3 is 16 amino acids.

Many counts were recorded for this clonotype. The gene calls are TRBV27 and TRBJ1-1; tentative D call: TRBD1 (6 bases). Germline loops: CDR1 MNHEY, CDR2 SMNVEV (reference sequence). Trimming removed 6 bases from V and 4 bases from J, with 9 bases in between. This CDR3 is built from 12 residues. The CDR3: CASRQGGTEAFF. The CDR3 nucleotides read TGTGCCAGCAGACAGGGAGGCACTGAAGCTTTCTTT.

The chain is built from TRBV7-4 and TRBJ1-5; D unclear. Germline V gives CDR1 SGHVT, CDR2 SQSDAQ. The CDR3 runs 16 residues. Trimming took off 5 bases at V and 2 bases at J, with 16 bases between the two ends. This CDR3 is CASSGRSDEGNQPQHF. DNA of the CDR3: TGTGCCAGCAGCGGTAGGAGCGACGAGGGCAATCAGCCCCAGCATTTT.

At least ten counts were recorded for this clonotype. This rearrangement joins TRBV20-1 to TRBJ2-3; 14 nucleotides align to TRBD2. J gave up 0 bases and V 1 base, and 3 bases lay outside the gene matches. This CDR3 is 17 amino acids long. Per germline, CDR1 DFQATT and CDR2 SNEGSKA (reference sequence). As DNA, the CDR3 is TGCAGTGCTAGAGGACTAGCGGGGGGGCTCAGCACAGATACGCAGTATTTT. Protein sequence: CSARGLAGGLSTDTQYF.

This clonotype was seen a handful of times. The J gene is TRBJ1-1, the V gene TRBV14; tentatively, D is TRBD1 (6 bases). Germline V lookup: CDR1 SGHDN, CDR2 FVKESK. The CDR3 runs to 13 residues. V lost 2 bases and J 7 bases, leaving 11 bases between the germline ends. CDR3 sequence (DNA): TGTGCCAGCAGCCAAACCAGGGGTAGTGAAGCTTTCTTT. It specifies CASSQTRGSEAFF.

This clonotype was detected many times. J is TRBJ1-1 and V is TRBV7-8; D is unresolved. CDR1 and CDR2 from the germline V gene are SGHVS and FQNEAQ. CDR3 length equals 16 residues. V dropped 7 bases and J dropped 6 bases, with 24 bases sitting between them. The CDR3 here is CASKVNFVDHDAEAFF. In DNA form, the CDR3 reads TGTGCCAGCAAGGTCAACTTTGTAGACCACGACGCTGAAGCTTTCTTT.

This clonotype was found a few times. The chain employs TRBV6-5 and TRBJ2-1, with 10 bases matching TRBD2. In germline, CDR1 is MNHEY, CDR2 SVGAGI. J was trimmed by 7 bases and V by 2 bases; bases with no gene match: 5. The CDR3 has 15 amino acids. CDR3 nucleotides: TGTGCCAGCAGTTACGGAGCGGGGGGGCTTAATGAGCAGTTCTTC. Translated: CASSYGAGGLNEQFF.

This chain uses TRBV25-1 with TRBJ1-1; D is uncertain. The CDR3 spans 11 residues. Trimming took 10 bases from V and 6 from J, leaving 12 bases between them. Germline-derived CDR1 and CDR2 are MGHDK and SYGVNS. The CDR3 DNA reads TGTGCCACCGACCATGGGCCTGAAGCTTTCTTT. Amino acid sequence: CATDHGPEAFF.

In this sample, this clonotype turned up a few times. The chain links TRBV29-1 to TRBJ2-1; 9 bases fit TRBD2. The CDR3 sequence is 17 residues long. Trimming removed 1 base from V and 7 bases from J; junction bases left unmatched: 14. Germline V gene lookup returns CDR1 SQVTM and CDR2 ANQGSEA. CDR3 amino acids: CSVEGLESRGGGNEQFF. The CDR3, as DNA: TGCAGCGTTGAAGGTCTGGAGTCGCGGGGGGGCGGGAATGAGCAGTTCTTC.